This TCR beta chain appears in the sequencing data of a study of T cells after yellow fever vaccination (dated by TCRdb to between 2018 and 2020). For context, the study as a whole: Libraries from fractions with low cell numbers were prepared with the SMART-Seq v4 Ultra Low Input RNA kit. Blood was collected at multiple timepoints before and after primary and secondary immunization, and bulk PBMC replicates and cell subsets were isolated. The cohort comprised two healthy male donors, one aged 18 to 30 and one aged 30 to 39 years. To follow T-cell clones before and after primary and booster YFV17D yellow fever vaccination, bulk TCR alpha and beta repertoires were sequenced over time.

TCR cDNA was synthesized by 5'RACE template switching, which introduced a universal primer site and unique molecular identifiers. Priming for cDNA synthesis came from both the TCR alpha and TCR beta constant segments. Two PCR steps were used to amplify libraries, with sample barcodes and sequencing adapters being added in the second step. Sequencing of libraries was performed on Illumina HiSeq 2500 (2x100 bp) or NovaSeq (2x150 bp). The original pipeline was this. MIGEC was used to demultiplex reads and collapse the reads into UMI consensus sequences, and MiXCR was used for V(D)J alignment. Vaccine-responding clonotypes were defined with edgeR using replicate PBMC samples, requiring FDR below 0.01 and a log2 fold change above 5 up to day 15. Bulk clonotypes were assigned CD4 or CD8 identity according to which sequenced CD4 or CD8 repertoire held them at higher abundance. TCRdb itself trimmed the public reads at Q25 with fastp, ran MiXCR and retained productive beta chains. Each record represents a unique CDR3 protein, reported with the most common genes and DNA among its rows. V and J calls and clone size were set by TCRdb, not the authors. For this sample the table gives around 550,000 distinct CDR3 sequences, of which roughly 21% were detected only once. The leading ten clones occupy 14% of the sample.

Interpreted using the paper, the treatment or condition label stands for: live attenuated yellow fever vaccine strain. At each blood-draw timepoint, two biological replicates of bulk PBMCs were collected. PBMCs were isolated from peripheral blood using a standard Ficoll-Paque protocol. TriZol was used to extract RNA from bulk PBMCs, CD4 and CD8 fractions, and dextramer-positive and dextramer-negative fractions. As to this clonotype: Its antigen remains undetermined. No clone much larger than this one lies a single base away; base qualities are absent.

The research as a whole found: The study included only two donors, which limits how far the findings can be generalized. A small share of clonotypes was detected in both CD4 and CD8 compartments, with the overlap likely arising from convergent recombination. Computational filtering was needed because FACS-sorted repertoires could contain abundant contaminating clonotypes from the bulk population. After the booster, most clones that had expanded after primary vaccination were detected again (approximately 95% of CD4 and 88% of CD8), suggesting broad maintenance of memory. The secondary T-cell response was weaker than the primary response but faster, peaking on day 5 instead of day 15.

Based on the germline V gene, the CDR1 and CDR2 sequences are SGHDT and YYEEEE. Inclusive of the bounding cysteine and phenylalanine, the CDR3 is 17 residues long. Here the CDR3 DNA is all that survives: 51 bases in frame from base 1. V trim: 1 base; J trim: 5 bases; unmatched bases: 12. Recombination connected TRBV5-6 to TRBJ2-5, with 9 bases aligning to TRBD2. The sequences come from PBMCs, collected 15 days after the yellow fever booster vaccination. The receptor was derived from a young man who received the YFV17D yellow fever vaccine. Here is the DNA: TGTGCCAGCAGCTTGTTTCGGATAGCGGGAGCTAAGGAGACCCAGTACTTC. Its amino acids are CASSLFRIAGAKETQYF. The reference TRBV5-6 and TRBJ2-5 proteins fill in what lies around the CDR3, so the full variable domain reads DAGVTQSPTHLIKTRGQQVTLRCSPKSGHDTVSWYQQALGQGPQFIFQYYEEEERQRGNFPDRFSGHQFPNYSSELNVNALLLGDSALYLCASSLFRIAGAKETQYFGPGTRLLVL.